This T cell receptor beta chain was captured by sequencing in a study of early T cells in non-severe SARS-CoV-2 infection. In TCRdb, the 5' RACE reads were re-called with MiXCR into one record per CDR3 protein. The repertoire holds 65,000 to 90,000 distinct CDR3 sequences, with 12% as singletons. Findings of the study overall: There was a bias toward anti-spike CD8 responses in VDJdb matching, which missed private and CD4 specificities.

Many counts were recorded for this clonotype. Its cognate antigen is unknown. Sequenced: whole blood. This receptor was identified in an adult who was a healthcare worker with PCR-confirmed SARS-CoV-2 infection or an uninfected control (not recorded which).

The CDR3 loop is CAGDTQYF. The CDR3 DNA reads TGTGCCGGGGATACGCAGTATTTT. This chain uses TRBV7-6 with TRBJ2-3; D unresolved. V lost 11 bases to trimming and J lost 6 bases, with 3 bases between them. Per the germline V gene, CDR1 is SGHVS and CDR2 is FNYEAQ. The CDR3 runs to 8 residues.